This T cell receptor beta chain was captured in a study of vaccination and CD4 T cells after COVID-19. Overall study context: A CEFX pool, an HIV-1 Nef pool, or else no peptide went into the control cultures.

The Oncomine TCR Beta short-read assay sequenced DNA from cultured CD4+ T cells. TCRdb independently ran MiXCR on the PCR reads; one entry per CDR3 protein. The table records about 16,000 distinct CDR3 sequences, over 50% of them present only once. This clonotype is classed as medium-sized. Its target is unknown. The treatment is: roughly 10-day PBMC culture with coronavirus spike peptide pools or control peptides (ViraFEST assay). The V end lost 5 bases, the J end lost 2 bases, and 10 bases lay between the germline ends. The germline V gene has CDR1 MNHEY and CDR2 SVGEGT. The CDR3 is 14 residues long.

The specimen was CD4+ T cells from blood, cultured in vitro. The V and J genes are TRBV6-2 or TRBV6-3 and TRBJ1-5; D may be TRBD1 (5 bases). This sequence originates from a human donor who had recovered from COVID-19. Written as DNA, the CDR3 is TGTGCCAGCAGTCCGACAGATCGCAATCAGCCCCAGCATTTT. It encodes CASSPTDRNQPQHF.